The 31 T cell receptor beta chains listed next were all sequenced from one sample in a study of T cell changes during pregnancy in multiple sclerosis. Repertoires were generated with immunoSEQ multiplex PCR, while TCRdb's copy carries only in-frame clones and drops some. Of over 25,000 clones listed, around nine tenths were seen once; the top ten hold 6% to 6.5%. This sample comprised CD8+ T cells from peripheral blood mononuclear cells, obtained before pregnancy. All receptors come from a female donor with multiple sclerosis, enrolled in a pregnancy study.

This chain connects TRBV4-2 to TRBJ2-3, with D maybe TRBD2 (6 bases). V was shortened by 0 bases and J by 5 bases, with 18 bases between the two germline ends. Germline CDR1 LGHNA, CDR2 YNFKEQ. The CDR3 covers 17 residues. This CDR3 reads CASSQDPRGSGGDTQYF. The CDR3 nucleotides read TGTGCCAGCAGCCAAGATCCCCGGGGTAGCGGTGGAGATACGCAGTATTTT.

CDR3 amino acids: CASSLYSQPRTDTQYF. In DNA, the CDR3 is TGTGCCAGCAGCTTGTACAGCCAACCACGCACAGATACGCAGTATTTT. This chain links TRBV5-4 with TRBJ2-3; no clear D gene. V dropped 1 base and J dropped 1 base, with 13 bases sitting between them. The germline CDR1 and CDR2 sequences are SGHNT and YYREEE (reference sequence). The CDR3 extends over 16 amino acids.

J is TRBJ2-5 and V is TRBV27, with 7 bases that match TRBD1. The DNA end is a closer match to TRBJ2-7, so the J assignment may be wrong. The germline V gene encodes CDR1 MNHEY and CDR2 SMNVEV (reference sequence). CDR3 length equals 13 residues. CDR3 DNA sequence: TGTGCCAGCAGTCACAGGGGATCCTACGAGCAGTACTTC. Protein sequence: CASSHRGSYEQYF.

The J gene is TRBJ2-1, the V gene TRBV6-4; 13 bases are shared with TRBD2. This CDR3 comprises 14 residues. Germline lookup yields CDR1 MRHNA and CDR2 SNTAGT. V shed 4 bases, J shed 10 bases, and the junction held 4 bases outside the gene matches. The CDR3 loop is CASSVLAGGREQFF. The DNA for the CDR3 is TGTGCCAGCAGTGTACTAGCGGGAGGGCGCGAGCAGTTCTTC.

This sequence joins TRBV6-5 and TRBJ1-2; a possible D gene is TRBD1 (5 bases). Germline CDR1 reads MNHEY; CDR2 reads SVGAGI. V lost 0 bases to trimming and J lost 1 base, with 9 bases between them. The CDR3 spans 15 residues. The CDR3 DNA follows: TGTGCCAGCAGTTACTCAAACAGGCTTAACTATGGCTACACCTTC. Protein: CASSYSNRLNYGYTF.

CDR3 nucleotides: TGTGCCAGCAGCTATACGGACAGGGGGGTAGGCTACACCTTC. Amino acid sequence: CASSYTDRGVGYTF. This chain joins TRBV7-9 and TRBJ1-2, with 10 positions matching TRBD1. CDR3 length: 14 residues. Germline V gene sequence: CDR1 SEHNR, CDR2 FQNEAQ (reference sequence). V shed 4 bases, J shed 8 bases, and the junction held 7 bases outside the gene matches. Using reference TRBV7-9 and TRBJ1-2 for the parts outside the CDR3, the full variable domain is DTGVSQNPRHKITKRGQNVTFRCDPISEHNRLYWYRQTLGQGPEFLTYFQNEAQLEKSRLLSDRFSAERPKGSFSTLEIQRTEQGDSAMYLCASSYTDRGVGYTFGSGTRLTVV.

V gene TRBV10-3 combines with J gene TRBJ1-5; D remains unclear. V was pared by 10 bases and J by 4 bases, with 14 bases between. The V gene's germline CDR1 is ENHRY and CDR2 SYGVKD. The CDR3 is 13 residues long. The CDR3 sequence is CATMGSLNQPQHF. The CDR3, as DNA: TGTGCCACCATGGGCAGCCTAAATCAGCCCCAGCATTTT.

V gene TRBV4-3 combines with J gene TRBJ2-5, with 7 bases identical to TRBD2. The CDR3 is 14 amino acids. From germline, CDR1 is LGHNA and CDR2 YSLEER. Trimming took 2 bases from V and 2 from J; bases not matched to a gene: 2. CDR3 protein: CASSQHSGQETQYF. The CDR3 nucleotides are TGCGCCAGCAGCCAACATAGCGGGCAAGAGACCCAGTACTTC.

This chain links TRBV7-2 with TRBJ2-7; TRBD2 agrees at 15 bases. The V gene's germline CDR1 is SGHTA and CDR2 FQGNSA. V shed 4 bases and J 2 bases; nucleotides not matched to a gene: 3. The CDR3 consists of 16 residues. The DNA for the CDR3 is TGTGCCAGCAGCTATGGACTAGCGGGAGGGCCCTACGAGCAGTACTTC. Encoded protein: CASSYGLAGGPYEQYF.

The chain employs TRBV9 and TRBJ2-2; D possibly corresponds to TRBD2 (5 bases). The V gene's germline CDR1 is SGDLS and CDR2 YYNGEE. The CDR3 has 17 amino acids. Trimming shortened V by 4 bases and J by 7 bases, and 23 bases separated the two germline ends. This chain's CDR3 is CASSLVPASLAIGELFF. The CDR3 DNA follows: TGTGCCAGCAGCTTAGTTCCTGCTAGCTTGGCAATCGGGGAGCTGTTTTTT. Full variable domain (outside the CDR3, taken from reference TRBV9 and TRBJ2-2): DSGVTQTPKHLITATGQRVTLRCSPRSGDLSVYWYQQSLDQGLQFLIQYYNGEERAKGNILERFSAQQFPDLHSELNLSSLELGDSALYFCASSLVPASLAIGELFFGEGSRLTVL.

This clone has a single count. Here the CDR3 reads CASGLPSRTAYSGNTIYF. The CDR3 DNA reads as TGTGCTAGTGGTTTGCCCTCCCGGACAGCCTACTCTGGAAACACCATATATTTT. The J gene is TRBJ1-3, the V gene TRBV12-5; a possible D gene is TRBD1 (6 bases). V was shortened by 2 bases and J by 0 bases, with 17 bases between the two germline ends. Germline assignment: CDR1 LGHNT and CDR2 FRNRAP. The CDR3 covers 18 residues.

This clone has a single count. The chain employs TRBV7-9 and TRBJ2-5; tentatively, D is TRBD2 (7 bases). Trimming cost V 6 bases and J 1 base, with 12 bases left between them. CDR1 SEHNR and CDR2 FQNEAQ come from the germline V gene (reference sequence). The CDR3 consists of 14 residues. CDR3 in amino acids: CASRWAGAQETQYF. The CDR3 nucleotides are TGTGCCAGCAGATGGGCGGGGGCCCAAGAGACCCAGTACTTC. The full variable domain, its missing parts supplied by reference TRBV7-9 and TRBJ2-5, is DTGVSQNPRHKITKRGQNVTFRCDPISEHNRLYWYRQTLGQGPEFLTYFQNEAQLEKSRLLSDRFSAERPKGSFSTLEIQRTEQGDSAMYLCASRWAGAQETQYFGPGTRLLVL.

CDR3 amino acids: CATRLGNTEAFF. DNA for the CDR3: TGTGCCACCCGACTCGGGAACACTGAAGCTTTCTTT. V gene TRBV6-1 combines with J gene TRBJ1-1; D unclear. Germline-derived CDR1 and CDR2 are MNHNS and SASEGT. V lost 10 bases and J 1 base, leaving 10 bases between the germline ends. The CDR3 is 12 residues long.

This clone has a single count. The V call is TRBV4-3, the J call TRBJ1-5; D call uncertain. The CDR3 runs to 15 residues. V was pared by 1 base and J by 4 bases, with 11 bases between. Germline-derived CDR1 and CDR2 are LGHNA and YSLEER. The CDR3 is CASSQVDSPNQPQHF. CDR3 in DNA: TGCGCCAGCAGCCAAGTGGACTCCCCAAATCAGCCCCAGCATTTT.

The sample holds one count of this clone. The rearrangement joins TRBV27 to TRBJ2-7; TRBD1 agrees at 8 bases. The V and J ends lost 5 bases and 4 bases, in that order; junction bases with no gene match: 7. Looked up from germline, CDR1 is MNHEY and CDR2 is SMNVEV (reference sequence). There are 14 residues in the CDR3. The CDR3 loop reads CASSIGQGGYEQYF. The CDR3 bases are TGTGCCAGCAGTATCGGACAGGGTGGGTACGAGCAGTACTTC.

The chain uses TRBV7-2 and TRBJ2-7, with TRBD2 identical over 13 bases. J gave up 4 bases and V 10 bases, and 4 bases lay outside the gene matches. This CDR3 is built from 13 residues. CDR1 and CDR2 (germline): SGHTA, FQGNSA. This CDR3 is CATRLAGGYEQYF. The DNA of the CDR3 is TGTGCCACCAGACTAGCGGGAGGTTACGAGCAGTACTTC. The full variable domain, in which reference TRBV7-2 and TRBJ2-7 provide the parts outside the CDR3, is GAGVSQSPSNKVTEKGKDVELRCDPISGHTALYWYRQSLGQGLEFLIYFQGNSAPDKSGLPSDRFSAERTGGSVSTLTIQRTQQEDSAVYLCATRLAGGYEQYFGPGTRLTVT.

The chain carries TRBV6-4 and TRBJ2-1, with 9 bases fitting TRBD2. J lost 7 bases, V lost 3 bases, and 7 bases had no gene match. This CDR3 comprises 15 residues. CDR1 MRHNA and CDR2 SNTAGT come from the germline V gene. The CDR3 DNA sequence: TGTGCCAGCAGTGAACTCGCGGGAGGGTTGAATGAGCAGTTCTTC. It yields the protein CASSELAGGLNEQFF.

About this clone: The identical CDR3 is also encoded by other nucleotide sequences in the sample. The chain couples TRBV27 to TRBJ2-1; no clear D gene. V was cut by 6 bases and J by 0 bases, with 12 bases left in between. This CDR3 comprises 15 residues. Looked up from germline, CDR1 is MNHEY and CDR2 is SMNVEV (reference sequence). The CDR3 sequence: CASSRRPPSYNEQFF. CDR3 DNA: TGTGCCAGCAGCCGGCGGCCCCCCTCCTACAATGAGCAGTTCTTC.

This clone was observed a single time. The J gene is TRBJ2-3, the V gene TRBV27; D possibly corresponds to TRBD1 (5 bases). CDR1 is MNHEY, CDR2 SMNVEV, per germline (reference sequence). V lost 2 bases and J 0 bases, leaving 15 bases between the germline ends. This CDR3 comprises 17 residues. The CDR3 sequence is CASSLGRQGSSTDTQYF. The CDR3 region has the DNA TGTGCCAGCAGTTTAGGTCGGCAGGGATCTAGCACAGATACGCAGTATTTT.

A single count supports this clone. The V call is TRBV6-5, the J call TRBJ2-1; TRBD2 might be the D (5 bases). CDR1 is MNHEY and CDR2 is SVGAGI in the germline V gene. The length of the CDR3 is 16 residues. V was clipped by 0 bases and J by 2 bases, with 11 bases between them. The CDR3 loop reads CASSYSTGKPYNEQFF. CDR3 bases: TGTGCCAGCAGTTACTCGACGGGAAAACCCTACAATGAGCAGTTCTTC.

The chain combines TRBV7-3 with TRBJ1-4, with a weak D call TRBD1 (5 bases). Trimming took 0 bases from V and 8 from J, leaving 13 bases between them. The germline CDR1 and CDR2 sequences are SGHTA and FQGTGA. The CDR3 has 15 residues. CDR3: CASSLTGGAGEKLFF. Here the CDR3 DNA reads TGTGCCAGCAGCTTAACCGGTGGGGCCGGGGAAAAACTGTTTTTT.

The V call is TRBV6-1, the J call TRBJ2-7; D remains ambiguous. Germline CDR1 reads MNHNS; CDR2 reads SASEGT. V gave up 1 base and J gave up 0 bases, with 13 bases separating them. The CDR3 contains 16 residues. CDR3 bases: TGTGCCAGCAGTGAAGAATATCAGGTCGTCTCCTACGAGCAGTACTTC. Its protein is CASSEEYQVVSYEQYF.

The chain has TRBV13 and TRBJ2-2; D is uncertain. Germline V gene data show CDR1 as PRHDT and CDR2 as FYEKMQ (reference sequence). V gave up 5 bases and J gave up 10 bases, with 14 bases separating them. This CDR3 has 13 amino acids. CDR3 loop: CASSRSFGTELFF. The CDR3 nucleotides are TGTGCCAGCAGCCGCTCCTTTGGCACGGAGCTGTTTTTT.

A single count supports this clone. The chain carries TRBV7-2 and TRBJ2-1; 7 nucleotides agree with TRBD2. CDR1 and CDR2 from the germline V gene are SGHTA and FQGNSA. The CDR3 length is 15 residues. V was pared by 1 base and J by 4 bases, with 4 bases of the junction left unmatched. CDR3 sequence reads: CASSLVTSVYNEQFF. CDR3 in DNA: TGTGCCAGCAGCTTAGTAACTAGCGTTTACAATGAGCAGTTCTTC.

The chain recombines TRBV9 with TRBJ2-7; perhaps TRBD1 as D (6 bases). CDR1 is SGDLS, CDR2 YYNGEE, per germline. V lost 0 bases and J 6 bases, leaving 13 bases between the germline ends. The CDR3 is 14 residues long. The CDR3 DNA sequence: TGTGCCAGCAGCGTAGGGGACGGGACACCCGAGCAGTACTTC. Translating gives CASSVGDGTPEQYF.

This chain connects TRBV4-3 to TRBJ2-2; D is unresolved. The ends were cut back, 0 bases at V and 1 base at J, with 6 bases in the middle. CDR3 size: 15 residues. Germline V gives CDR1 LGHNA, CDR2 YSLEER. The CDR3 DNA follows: TGCGCCAGCAGCCAAGATCCAGGGAACACCGGGGAGCTGTTTTTT. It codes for CASSQDPGNTGELFF.

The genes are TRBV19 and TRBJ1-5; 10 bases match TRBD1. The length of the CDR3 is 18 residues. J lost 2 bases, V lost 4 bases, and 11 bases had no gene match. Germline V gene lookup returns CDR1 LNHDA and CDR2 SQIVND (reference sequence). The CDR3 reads CASSKPSGTGVGNQPQHF. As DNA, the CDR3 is TGTGCCAGTAGTAAACCCTCCGGGACAGGGGTCGGCAATCAGCCCCAGCATTTT.

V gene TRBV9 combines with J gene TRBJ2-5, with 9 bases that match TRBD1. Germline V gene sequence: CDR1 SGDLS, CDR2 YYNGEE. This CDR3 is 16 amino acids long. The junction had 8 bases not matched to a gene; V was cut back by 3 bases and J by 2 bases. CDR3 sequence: CASSEYRGPLQETQYF. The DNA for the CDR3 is TGTGCCAGCAGCGAGTACAGGGGGCCCCTACAAGAGACCCAGTACTTC.

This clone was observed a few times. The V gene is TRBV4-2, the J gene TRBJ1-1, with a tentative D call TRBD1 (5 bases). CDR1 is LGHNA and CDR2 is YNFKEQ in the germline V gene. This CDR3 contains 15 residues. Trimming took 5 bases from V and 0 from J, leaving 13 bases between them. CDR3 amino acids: CASSETDDMNTEAFF. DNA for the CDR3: TGTGCCAGCAGCGAGACAGATGACATGAACACTGAAGCTTTCTTT.

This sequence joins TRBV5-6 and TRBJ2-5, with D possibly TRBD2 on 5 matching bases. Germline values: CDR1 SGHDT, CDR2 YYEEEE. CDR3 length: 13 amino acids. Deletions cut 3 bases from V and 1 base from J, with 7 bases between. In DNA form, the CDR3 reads TGTGCCAGCAGCTCGCGGGCCCAAGAGACCCAGTACTTC. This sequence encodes CASSSRAQETQYF.

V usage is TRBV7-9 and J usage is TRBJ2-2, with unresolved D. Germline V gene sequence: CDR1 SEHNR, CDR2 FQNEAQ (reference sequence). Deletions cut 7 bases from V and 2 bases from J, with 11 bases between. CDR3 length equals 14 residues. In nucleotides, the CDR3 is TGTGCCAGCACCGCGAGGCCCAACACCGGGGAGCTGTTTTTT. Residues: CASTARPNTGELFF.